This T cell receptor (beta chain) was captured by sequencing in a study of blood T cell repertoires in COVID-19. About the study: Nucleic acid was either cDNA or gDNA, and it came from T cells, B-cell-depleted T cells, or PBMCs.

How the authors handled the data: Amplification of reference gene primers was used by the study to estimate nucleated cell counts. Method: immunoSEQ multiplex PCR; TCRdb's copy keeps in-frame clones and lacks some. D and trimming were read from the DNA, whereas the V and J calls and clone size are those reported in that table. This table has hundreds of thousands of clones, 88% appearing once. From germline, CDR1 is WSHSY and CDR2 SAAADI. The CDR3 loop spans 15 amino acids. V was cut by 8 bases and J by 6 bases, with 20 bases left in between. The rearrangement joins TRBV10-2 to TRBJ1-5, with D uncertain. The sequenced sample was peripheral blood. The TCR was taken from a woman between 40 and 50 years old who had recovered from COVID-19. In nucleotides, the CDR3 is TGCGCCAGCTCCCGATCGGGGTTGGAAGTTCAGCCCCAGCATTTT. It specifies CASSRSGLEVQPQHF.